This T cell receptor beta chain was documented in a study of cytomegalovirus exposure and HLA in healthy donors. For the study at large: Researchers found that around 80% of 350 to 500 genotyped donors fell within the Caucasian-associated ancestry cluster.

This CDR3 comprises 16 residues. Germline CDR1 is SGHRS and CDR2 is YFSETQ. Trimming took off 0 bases at V and 3 bases at J, with 15 bases between the two ends. In the PCR, 60 Vbeta and 13 Jbeta primers were used. Assay used: immunoSEQ multiplex PCR; TCRdb lists only in-frame clones, some missing. The sample lists roughly 80,000 clones, around 60% seen once, with approximately 4% in the top ten. The table lists this clone with a few counts. The chain combines TRBV5-1 with TRBJ1-2; a possible D gene is TRBD1 (6 bases). Sample: PBMCs. This clonotype originated in a male donor in good health and CMV-seropositive. The CDR3 DNA is TGCGCCAGCAGCTTGGCCGGTGGGGAGGGGGACTATGGCTACACCTTC. Protein: CASSLAGGEGDYGYTF.